Described below is a single T cell receptor (beta chain) sequence and its context. The sample belongs to a study of T cell changes during pregnancy in multiple sclerosis. The J segment lost 2 bases and the V segment lost 3 bases, leaving 10 bases of the junction unmatched. The CDR3 spans 18 residues. The germline V gene encodes CDR1 MGHRA and CDR2 YSYEKL. Method: immunoSEQ multiplex PCR; TCRdb's copy keeps in-frame clones and lacks some. Here the sample spans approximately 44,000 clones, 85% to 95% being singletons. This TCR was sampled from a female donor with multiple sclerosis, enrolled in a pregnancy study. The chain couples TRBV4-1 to TRBJ2-7; 13 positions match TRBD2. Sequencing used CD4+ T cells from peripheral blood mononuclear cells, obtained in the third trimester of pregnancy. The CDR3 here is CASSQRTSGRSAPYEQYF. The CDR3 DNA reads TGCGCCAGCAGCCAGAGGACTAGCGGGAGAAGTGCCCCCTACGAGCAGTACTTC.